The clone carrying this T cell receptor (beta chain) was seen more than once but under ten times. No antigen is known for it. A second PCR of roughly 7 to 11 cycles used a sample-barcoded 5' primer and a J-beta primer mix. Each of the cDNA molecules was tagged by a template-switch adaptor with 12 random nucleotides. TCRdb re-derived calls from the 5' RACE reads in MiXCR, one entry per CDR3 protein. The sample records about 720,000 distinct CDR3 sequences, roughly 25% being singletons. Donors each provided 8 to 10 milliliters of peripheral blood. The data belong to a study of blood T cells in healthy people across ages. Study results and caveats: In older individuals, TCR beta diversity per million T cells was lower, falling roughly linearly with age.

The CDR3 is 15 amino acids. The germline V and J ends were trimmed by 6 bases and 3 bases, with 15 bases remaining between them. The sample was also linked to a second study, of T cells of mothers and their children. That publication notes: Each mother gave over 8 million TCR beta CDR3 reads; each child, a few million.

V is TRBV12-3 or TRBV12-4 and J is TRBJ1-5; no reliable D call. The TCR comes from a boy aged 5-17 years in good health. The specimen was blood. In DNA, the CDR3 is TGTGCCAGCAGGATGCATGGGGAGGACAATCAGCCCCAGCATTTT. Residues: CASRMHGEDNQPQHF.